A single sample gave rise to the 7 T cell receptor beta chains below, sequenced in a study of blood T cell repertoires in COVID-19. Here immunoSEQ multiplex PCR was the method, and the copy in TCRdb shows in-frame clones only, minus some. The sample lists 55,000 to 75,000 clones, 80% occurring once. Sequencing was performed on peripheral blood. The origin of the receptors is a man in his 70s who had recovered from COVID-19.

CDR3 sequence reads: CASSRPGGSERPEAFF. The CDR3 DNA follows: TGTGCCAGCAGCCGCCCTGGGGGGAGTGAGAGACCTGAAGCTTTCTTT. The J gene is TRBJ1-1, the V gene TRBV28; D might be TRBD1 (5 bases). This CDR3 has 16 residues. CDR1 and CDR2 from the germline V gene are MDHEN and SYDVKM. V was cut by 6 bases and J by 6 bases, with 23 bases left in between.

This sequence joins TRBV18 and TRBJ2-2; perhaps TRBD2 as D (7 bases). Germline V gene data show CDR1 as KGHSH and CDR2 as LQKENI. Trimming pared 3 bases from V and 6 bases from J, leaving 11 bases between. The CDR3 is 14 residues long. The DNA of the CDR3 is TGTGCCAGCTCACCGACGGGGGGCTCCGGGGAGCTGTTTTTT. Its translation: CASSPTGGSGELFF.

A few counts support this clone. V is TRBV7-9 and J is TRBJ2-1; 9 bases align to TRBD1. The length of the CDR3 is 15 residues. The germline V gene has CDR1 SEHNR and CDR2 FQNEAQ (reference sequence). V dropped 5 bases and J dropped 4; count of bases not matched to a gene: 6. CDR3 DNA sequence: TGTGCCAGCAGCAAGGGACAGGGTAGTTACAATGAGCAGTTCTTC. As protein: CASSKGQGSYNEQFF.

The sample holds a few counts of this clone. This chain connects TRBV5-4 to TRBJ2-2; TRBD2 aligns across 13 bases. V lost 5 bases and J lost 6; bases outside the gene matches: 10. The CDR3 contains 17 residues. Germline values: CDR1 SGHNT, CDR2 YYREEE (reference sequence). The CDR3 reads CASSRTSGGLVAGELFF. As DNA, the CDR3 is TGTGCCAGCAGTCGGACTAGCGGGGGTCTGGTGGCCGGGGAGCTGTTTTTT.

This chain uses TRBV4-2 with TRBJ1-2, with 11 bases that match TRBD1. The CDR3 consists of 16 residues. The germline V gene has CDR1 LGHNA and CDR2 YNFKEQ. V lost 3 bases to trimming and J lost 7 bases; unmatched junction nucleotides: 10. Written as DNA, the CDR3 is TGTGCCAGCAGCCAGGAAGGGACAGGGGGTATAGGTGGCTACACCTTC. Its protein is CASSQEGTGGIGGYTF.

This clone came up a few times. The rearrangement links TRBV7-2 to TRBJ1-2, with TRBD1 as a possible D gene (6 bases). Germline V gene sequence: CDR1 SGHTA, CDR2 FQGNSA. Between the trimmed V and J ends, which lost 5 bases and 6 bases, there was a span of 13 bases. The CDR3 has 13 residues. CDR3: CASSRPEGDGYTF. In nucleotides, the CDR3 is TGTGCCAGCAGCAGACCCGAGGGGGATGGCTACACCTTC.

The chain couples TRBV7-2 to TRBJ2-3; D is possibly TRBD1 (6 bases). The V gene's germline CDR1 is SGHTA and CDR2 FQGNSA. The CDR3 is made up of 17 amino acids. The V gene lost 1 base and the J gene lost 4 bases, with 18 bases spanning the gap. The CDR3 coding sequence is TGTGCCAGCAGCTTAGTGACAGGTGTTCTGCTCGCAGATACGCAGTATTTT. This translates into CASSLVTGVLLADTQYF.